These 14 T cell receptor beta chains share one sample of origin, sequenced in a study of post-analysis software for immune sequencing data. General study results and limits: Patients had higher frequencies than controls of roughly five TRBV segments, including TRBV5-6, TRBV5-1 and TRBV20-1.

Tagging with unique molecular identifiers was a feature of the TCR beta cDNA libraries. TCRdb re-called the PCR reads through MiXCR, storing one row per CDR3 protein. The table has about 460,000 distinct CDR3 sequences, 40% to 55% seen once. For these receptors, no antigen is known. The specimen sequenced was blood. All receptors come from a girl aged 5 to 17 with multiple sclerosis.

The chain has TRBV7-9 and TRBJ2-1; D is ambiguous. This CDR3 region has 14 residues. The germline V gene encodes CDR1 SEHNR and CDR2 FQNEAQ (reference sequence). The ends were cut back, 1 base at V and 7 bases at J, with 11 bases in the middle. The CDR3 DNA reads as TGTGCCAGCAGCTTAGATTCGCCGGCTAATGAGCAGTTCTTC. It specifies CASSLDSPANEQFF.

This clonotype was detected only once. This chain links TRBV11-1 with TRBJ2-1; 10 positions agree with TRBD2. Germline V lookup: CDR1 SGHAT, CDR2 FQDESV (reference sequence). V gave up 3 bases and J gave up 1 base; unmatched junction bases: 9. The CDR3 totals 18 residues. The CDR3 sequence: CASSFSSTSGNSYNEQFF. The CDR3 bases are TGTGCCAGCAGCTTCTCTTCAACTAGCGGGAATTCCTACAATGAGCAGTTCTTC.

The chain uses TRBV6-2 or TRBV6-3 and TRBJ2-5; D is unclear. Germline V gene data show CDR1 as MNHEY and CDR2 as SVGEGT. The CDR3 spans 12 residues. V was trimmed by 4 bases and J by 2 bases, leaving 5 bases between them. The CDR3 protein is CASSSLQETQYF. The CDR3, as DNA: TGTGCCAGCAGTTCACTTCAAGAGACCCAGTACTTC.

This chain joins TRBV4-2 and TRBJ2-1, with a possible D match to TRBD2 (6 bases). The CDR3 is 18 residues long. Per the germline V gene, CDR1 is LGHNA and CDR2 is YNFKEQ. V shed 0 bases and J shed 0 bases, with 15 bases lying between them. The CDR3: CASSQDQASVSSYNEQFF. In DNA form, the CDR3 reads TGTGCCAGCAGCCAAGATCAGGCTAGCGTGAGCTCCTACAATGAGCAGTTCTTC.

The gene calls are TRBV6-1 and TRBJ2-7; 15 bases fit TRBD2. Germline V gives CDR1 MNHNS, CDR2 SASEGT. J gave up 6 bases and V 3 bases, and 15 bases lay outside the gene matches. This CDR3 comprises 19 residues. CDR3 loop: CASSDNSGLAGGLTSEQYF. CDR3 nucleotides: TGTGCCAGCAGTGATAACTCGGGACTAGCGGGAGGCCTTACTTCCGAGCAGTACTTC.

The V gene is TRBV12-3 or TRBV12-4, the J gene TRBJ1-2, with no clear D. V shed 3 bases and J shed 0 bases, with 11 bases lying between them. CDR3 length: 15 residues. This chain's CDR3 is CASSFDASTNYGYTF. In DNA, the CDR3 is TGTGCCAGCAGTTTCGACGCAAGTACTAACTATGGCTACACCTTC.

The chain couples TRBV4-1 to TRBJ2-3, with D perhaps matching TRBD2 (5 bases). CDR3 length equals 16 residues. Germline-derived CDR1 and CDR2 are MGHRA and YSYEKL. V lost 4 bases and J 4 bases, leaving 18 bases between the germline ends. The CDR3 bases are TGCGCCAGCAGCCTTGGGCCCGGGATGAGACCAGATACGCAGTATTTT. Translating gives CASSLGPGMRPDTQYF.

The J gene is TRBJ1-1, the V gene TRBV24-1; D is uncertain. The CDR3 loop spans 14 amino acids. Germline values: CDR1 KGHDR, CDR2 SFDVKD. The germline V and J ends were trimmed by 6 bases and 4 bases, with 14 bases remaining between them. The CDR3, as DNA: TGTGCCACCAGTATGGAGGGCGGCGGCACTGAAGCTTTCTTT. As protein: CATSMEGGGTEAFF.

The V call is TRBV20-1, the J call TRBJ2-7; D perhaps matches TRBD1 (5 bases). V was trimmed by 4 bases and J by 4 bases, leaving 17 bases between them. CDR3 length: 14 amino acids. Germline lookup yields CDR1 DFQATT and CDR2 SNEGSKA (reference sequence). In DNA, the CDR3 is TGCAGTGCTACGACAGTCAGTCCCGGATACGAGCAGTACTTC. Translation: CSATTVSPGYEQYF.

V and J are TRBV7-3 and TRBJ2-1, with 13 bases identical to TRBD2. The junction had 7 bases not matched to a gene; V was cut back by 2 bases and J by 0 bases. The germline CDR1 and CDR2 sequences are SGHTA and FQGTGA. The CDR3 loop spans 19 amino acids. CDR3 DNA: TGTGCCAGCAGCTTAGCCGGACTAGCGGGGGTCAGCTCCTACAATGAGCAGTTCTTC. Amino acids: CASSLAGLAGVSSYNEQFF.

The gene calls are TRBV6-6 and TRBJ2-7, with 12 positions matching TRBD1. Germline V gene lookup returns CDR1 MNHNY and CDR2 SVGAGI (reference sequence). The CDR3 contains 15 residues. J was trimmed by 2 bases and V by 2 bases; bases with no gene match: 1. CDR3 region: CASSYRDRGPYEQYF. CDR3 sequence (DNA): TGTGCCAGCAGTTACCGGGACAGGGGGCCCTACGAGCAGTACTTC.

The chain uses TRBV5-1 and TRBJ2-1, with TRBD2 identical over 9 bases. This CDR3 comprises 18 residues. The V gene end was trimmed by 0 bases and the J gene end by 6 bases; junction bases not matched to a gene: 13. Germline CDR1 and CDR2: SGHRS and YFSETQ. DNA for the CDR3: TGCGCCAGCAGCTTGGTAATAGCGGGGGTACAGGCGGGCAATGAGCAGTTCTTC. Translating gives CASSLVIAGVQAGNEQFF.

There are a few counts of this clonotype. The chain couples TRBV5-1 to TRBJ2-7; TRBD1 aligns across 10 bases. V gave up 5 bases and J gave up 5 bases; unmatched junction bases: 13. The CDR3 is 16 residues long. The germline CDR1 and CDR2 sequences are SGHRS and YFSETQ. The CDR3 here is CASRQTLGQGNDEQYF. The CDR3 nucleotides read TGCGCCAGCAGACAAACATTGGGACAGGGGAACGACGAGCAGTACTTC.

There are a few counts of this clonotype. The chain uses TRBV12-3 or TRBV12-4 and TRBJ2-7, with 10 bases that match TRBD2. The CDR3 extends over 14 amino acids. Trimming took 7 bases from V and 3 from J; bases not matched to a gene: 6. For the CDR3, the DNA is TGTGCCAGCACCACGGGACTAGCGAACTACGAGCAGTACTTC. As protein: CASTTGLANYEQYF.